This entry lists 12 T cell receptor beta chains sequenced from one sample in a study of blood T cell repertoires in COVID-19. Profiling relied on immunoSEQ multiplex PCR, and the TCRdb table lists in-frame clones only, not all of them. The table records 120,000 to 150,000 clones, 70% to 90% of them present only once. The material sequenced was peripheral blood. The receptors shown here come from a woman aged 80 or over with acute or convalescent COVID-19.

V usage is TRBV20-1 and J usage is TRBJ1-2; D ambiguous. V was cut by 4 bases and J by 14 bases, with 17 bases left in between. The CDR3 is 11 amino acids. From germline, CDR1 is DFQATT and CDR2 SNEGSKA (reference sequence). The CDR3 is CSATHAEGRTF. CDR3 sequence (DNA): TGCAGTGCTACCCACGCAGAGGGAAGGACCTTC.

This rearrangement joins TRBV4-3 to TRBJ2-1, with TRBD1 as a possible D gene (6 bases). Looked up from germline, CDR1 is LGHNA and CDR2 is YSLEER. V was shortened by 0 bases and J by 4 bases, with 13 bases between the two germline ends. The CDR3 sequence is 16 residues long. The CDR3 spells CASSQDPRGKYNEQFF. CDR3 bases: TGCGCCAGCAGCCAAGACCCCAGGGGAAAATACAATGAGCAGTTCTTC.

The genes are TRBV28 and TRBJ2-2; TRBD2 agrees at 9 bases. This CDR3 has 14 amino acids. V was pared by 7 bases and J by 8 bases, with 8 bases of the junction left unmatched. Germline V gene sequence: CDR1 MDHEN, CDR2 SYDVKM. The CDR3 spells CASIGGLAQGELFF. The CDR3 DNA is TGTGCCAGCATCGGGGGACTAGCCCAAGGGGAGCTGTTTTTT.

This clone came up once. The chain links TRBV7-9 to TRBJ1-6; D gene uncertain. Between the trimmed V and J ends, which lost 8 bases and 5 bases, there was a span of 7 bases. The CDR3 sequence is 12 residues long. From germline, CDR1 is SEHNR and CDR2 FQNEAQ (reference sequence). The CDR3 here is CASGKNNSPLHF. The CDR3 DNA is TGTGCCAGCGGCAAGAATAATTCACCCCTCCACTTT.

The rearrangement links TRBV5-1 to TRBJ1-2; TRBD1 agrees at 7 bases. Germline V gene lookup returns CDR1 SGHRS and CDR2 YFSETQ. The CDR3 has 14 amino acids. The V gene end was trimmed by 5 bases and the J gene end by 3 bases; junction bases not matched to a gene: 7. CDR3 in DNA: TGCGCCAGCAGATCGGAGGGACAGTACTATGGCTACACCTTC. Protein product: CASRSEGQYYGYTF. Full variable domain (rest looked up from reference TRBV5-1 and TRBJ1-2): KAGVTQTPRYLIKTRGQQVTLSCSPISGHRSVSWYQQTPGQGLQFLFEYFSETQRNKGNFPGRFSGRQFSNSRSEMNVSTLELGDSALYLCASRSEGQYYGYTFGSGTRLTVV.

The chain recombines TRBV5-1 with TRBJ1-1; D is unclear. The V end lost 4 bases, the J end lost 4 bases, and 11 bases lay between the germline ends. Looked up from germline, CDR1 is SGHRS and CDR2 is YFSETQ. The CDR3 extends over 13 amino acids. Here the CDR3 DNA reads TGCGCCAGCAGCCCCCCGGTCACCACTGAAGCTTTCTTT. It is translated as CASSPPVTTEAFF.

The rearrangement joins TRBV19 to TRBJ2-5, with a weak D call TRBD1 (6 bases). This CDR3 has 15 residues. CDR1 is LNHDA and CDR2 is SQIVND in the germline V gene (reference sequence). V was shortened by 1 base and J by 4 bases, with 13 bases between the two germline ends. The CDR3 loop is CASSIGGRGRETQYF. Written as DNA, the CDR3 is TGTGCCAGTAGTATAGGGGGCAGGGGCAGAGAGACCCAGTACTTC. The full variable domain, completed using reference TRBV19 and TRBJ2-5, is DGGITQSPKYLFRKEGQNVTLSCEQNLNHDAMYWYRQDPGQGLRLIYYSQIVNDFQKGDIAEGYSVSREKKESFPLTVTSAQKNPTAFYLCASSIGGRGRETQYFGPGTRLLVL.

This clone has just one count. Additional DNA sequences in this sample encode the identical CDR3. The rearrangement uses TRBV5-1 and TRBJ1-1, with 7 nucleotides matching TRBD1. CDR1 SGHRS and CDR2 YFSETQ come from the germline V gene. The CDR3 consists of 14 residues. J lost 1 base, V lost 1 base, and 1 base had no gene match. CDR3: CASSLSGGNTEAFF. The CDR3 DNA follows: TGCGCCAGCAGCTTGTCAGGGGGGAACACTGAAGCTTTCTTT.

The chain employs TRBV10-3 and TRBJ1-1; D uncertain. The CDR3 is made up of 16 amino acids. Trimming shortened V by 0 bases and J by 0 bases, and 11 bases separated the two germline ends. Germline V CDR1 and CDR2: ENHRY, SYGVKD. The CDR3 spells CAISESISEMNTEAFF. Here the CDR3 DNA reads TGTGCCATCAGTGAGTCGATATCTGAGATGAACACTGAAGCTTTCTTT.

This clone is a singleton in its sample. The rearrangement joins TRBV7-3 to TRBJ1-1, with D tentatively TRBD1 (5 bases). V was pared by 4 bases and J by 7 bases, with 13 bases between. Germline-derived CDR1 and CDR2 are SGHTA and FQGTGA. There are 13 residues in the CDR3. CDR3 sequence: CASSSREGLEAFF. Written as DNA, the CDR3 is TGTGCCAGCAGCTCCAGGGAAGGGCTTGAAGCTTTCTTT.

This rearrangement joins TRBV5-1 to TRBJ2-1, with D tentatively TRBD2 (5 bases). V was clipped by 3 bases and J by 7 bases, with 14 bases between them. CDR3 size: 14 residues. Germline V CDR1 and CDR2: SGHRS, YFSETQ. The CDR3 region is CASSYLLAPNEQFF. In nucleotides, the CDR3 is TGCGCCAGCAGCTATCTGCTAGCACCTAATGAGCAGTTCTTC. Looking up the rest from reference TRBV5-1 and TRBJ2-1 gives the full variable domain: KAGVTQTPRYLIKTRGQQVTLSCSPISGHRSVSWYQQTPGQGLQFLFEYFSETQRNKGNFPGRFSGRQFSNSRSEMNVSTLELGDSALYLCASSYLLAPNEQFFGPGTRLTVL.

V and J are TRBV3-1 (or the pseudogene TRBV3-2) and TRBJ2-5; TRBD2 matches at 7 bases. Germline CDR1 reads LGHDT; CDR2 reads YNNKEL (reference sequence). The J segment lost 1 base and the V segment lost 5 bases, leaving 10 bases of the junction unmatched. This CDR3 comprises 16 residues. The CDR3 region is CASSKGLAASQETQYF. The CDR3, as DNA: TGTGCCAGCAGCAAAGGGCTAGCGGCTTCCCAAGAGACCCAGTACTTC.